This paragraph reports one TCR beta chain. What it binds is not known. The data belong to a study of resident and recirculating memory T cells in vitiligo. Study as a whole: Samples were epidermis from two lesional and two nonlesional sites, plus PBMCs. Genomic DNA was extracted from whole homogenized samples, with no cell sorting. Study-wide points: Non-conserved TCRs across sites and patients suggested distinct clones per lesion.

Germline CDR1 reads SEHNR; CDR2 reads FQNEAQ (reference sequence). There are 15 residues in the CDR3. Trimming cost V 5 bases and J 3 bases; bases outside gene matches: 9. Generated by immunoSEQ multiplex PCR, the TCRdb table keeps only in-frame clones and is missing some. Found here are 72,000 or so clones, 92% of them singletons; the top ten hold around 5.1%. The J gene is TRBJ2-7, the V gene TRBV7-9; 8 positions agree with TRBD1. The origin of this receptor is a male donor with vitiligo. Sequencing input: blood. CDR3 coding DNA: TGTGCCAGCAGCCCGCCGGGACAGGAGATCTACGAGCAGTACTTC. Translating it yields CASSPPGQEIYEQYF.